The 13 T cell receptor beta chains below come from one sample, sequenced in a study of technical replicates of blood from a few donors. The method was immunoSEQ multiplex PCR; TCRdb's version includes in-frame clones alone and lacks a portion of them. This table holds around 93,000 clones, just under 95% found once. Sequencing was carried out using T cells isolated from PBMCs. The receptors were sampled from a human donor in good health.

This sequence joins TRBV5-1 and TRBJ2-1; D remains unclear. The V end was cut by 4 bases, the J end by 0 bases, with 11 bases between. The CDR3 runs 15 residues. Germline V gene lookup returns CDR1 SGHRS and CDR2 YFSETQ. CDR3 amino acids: CASSVRYFSYNEQFF. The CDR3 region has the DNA TGCGCCAGCAGCGTCCGCTACTTCTCCTACAATGAGCAGTTCTTC.

The CDR3 DNA is TGCGCCAGCAGCTTGTTTCCTAGCGGGGAAGAGACCCAGTACTTC. Residues: CASSLFPSGEETQYF. The chain joins TRBV5-1 to TRBJ2-5, with TRBD2 identical over 9 bases. The CDR3 consists of 15 residues. J was trimmed by 3 bases and V by 1 base; bases with no gene match: 4. The germline CDR1 and CDR2 sequences are SGHRS and YFSETQ.

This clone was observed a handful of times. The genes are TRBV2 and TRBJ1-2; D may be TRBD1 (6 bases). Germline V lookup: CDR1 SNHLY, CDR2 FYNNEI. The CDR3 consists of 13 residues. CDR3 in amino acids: CAIQGPHNYGYTF. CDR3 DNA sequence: TGTGCGATACAGGGACCTCATAACTATGGCTACACCTTC.

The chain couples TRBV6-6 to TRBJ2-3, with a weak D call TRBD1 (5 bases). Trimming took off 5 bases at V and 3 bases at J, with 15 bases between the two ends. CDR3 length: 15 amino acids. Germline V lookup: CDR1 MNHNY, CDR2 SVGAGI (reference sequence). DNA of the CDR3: TGTGCCAGCAGTCCAGGGTCTTCAGAGACAGATACGCAGTATTTT. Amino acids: CASSPGSSETDTQYF.

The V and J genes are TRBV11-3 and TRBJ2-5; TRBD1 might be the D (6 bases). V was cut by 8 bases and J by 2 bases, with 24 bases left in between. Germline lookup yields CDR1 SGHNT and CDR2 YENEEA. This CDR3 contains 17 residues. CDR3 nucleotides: TGTGCCAGCTCCATCGGAATTCGGGACACCCAACAAGAGACCCAGTACTTC. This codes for CASSIGIRDTQQETQYF.

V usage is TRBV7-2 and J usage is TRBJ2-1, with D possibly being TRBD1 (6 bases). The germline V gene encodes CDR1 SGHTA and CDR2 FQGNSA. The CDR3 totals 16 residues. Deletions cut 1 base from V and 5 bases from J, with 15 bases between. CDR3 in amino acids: CASSLDTGTTNNEQFF. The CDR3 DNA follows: TGTGCCAGCAGCTTAGATACCGGGACAACTAACAATGAGCAGTTCTTC.

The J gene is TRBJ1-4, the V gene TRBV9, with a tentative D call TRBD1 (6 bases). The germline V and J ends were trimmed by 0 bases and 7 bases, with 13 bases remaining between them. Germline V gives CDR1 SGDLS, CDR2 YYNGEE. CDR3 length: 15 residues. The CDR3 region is CASSVGGQNFEKLFF. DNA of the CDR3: TGTGCCAGCAGCGTAGGCGGACAGAATTTTGAAAAACTGTTTTTT.

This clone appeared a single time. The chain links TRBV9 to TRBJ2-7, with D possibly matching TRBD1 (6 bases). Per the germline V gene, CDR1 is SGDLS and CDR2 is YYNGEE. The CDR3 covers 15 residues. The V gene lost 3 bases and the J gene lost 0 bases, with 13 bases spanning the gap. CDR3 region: CASSDGGALSYEQYF. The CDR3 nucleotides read TGTGCCAGCAGCGATGGGGGCGCCCTCTCCTACGAGCAGTACTTC. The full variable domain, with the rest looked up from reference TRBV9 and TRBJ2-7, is DSGVTQTPKHLITATGQRVTLRCSPRSGDLSVYWYQQSLDQGLQFLIQYYNGEERAKGNILERFSAQQFPDLHSELNLSSLELGDSALYFCASSDGGALSYEQYFGPGTRLTVT.

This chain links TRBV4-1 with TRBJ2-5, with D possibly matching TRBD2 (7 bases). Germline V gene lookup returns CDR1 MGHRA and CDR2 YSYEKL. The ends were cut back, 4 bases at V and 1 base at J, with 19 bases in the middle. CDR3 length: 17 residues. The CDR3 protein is CASSPGDYLKIQETQYF. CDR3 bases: TGCGCCAGCAGCCCAGGGGACTATCTAAAAATCCAAGAGACCCAGTACTTC.

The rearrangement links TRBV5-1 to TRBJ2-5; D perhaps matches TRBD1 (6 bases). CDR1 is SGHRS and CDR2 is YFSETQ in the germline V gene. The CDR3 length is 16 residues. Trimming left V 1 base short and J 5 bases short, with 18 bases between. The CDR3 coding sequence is TGCGCCAGCAGCTTGTGGGACACCGAGATCAGGGAGACCCAGTACTTC. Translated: CASSLWDTEIRETQYF.

The CDR3 nucleotides are TGTGCCAGTAGTTTCGGGACAGACTACAATGAGCAGTTCTTC. Amino acid sequence: CASSFGTDYNEQFF. V usage is TRBV19 and J usage is TRBJ2-1; 7 bases match TRBD1. Germline V gives CDR1 LNHDA, CDR2 SQIVND (reference sequence). The CDR3 loop spans 14 amino acids. J gave up 3 bases and V 5 bases, and 4 bases lay outside the gene matches.

CDR3 amino acids: CASSLVGVGTDTQYF. DNA of the CDR3: TGTGCCAGCAGCTTAGTGGGAGTCGGTACAGATACGCAGTATTTT. The chain combines TRBV7-3 with TRBJ2-3, with D maybe TRBD2 (5 bases). Germline assignment: CDR1 SGHTA and CDR2 FQGTGA. This CDR3 spans 15 amino acids. The V end lost 2 bases, the J end lost 3 bases, and 12 bases lay between the germline ends.

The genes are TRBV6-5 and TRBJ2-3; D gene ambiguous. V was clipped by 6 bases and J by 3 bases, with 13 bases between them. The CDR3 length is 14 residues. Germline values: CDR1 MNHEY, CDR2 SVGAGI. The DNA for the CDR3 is TGTGCCAGCAGCACCCCCACTACAACAGATACGCAGTATTTT. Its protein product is CASSTPTTTDTQYF.